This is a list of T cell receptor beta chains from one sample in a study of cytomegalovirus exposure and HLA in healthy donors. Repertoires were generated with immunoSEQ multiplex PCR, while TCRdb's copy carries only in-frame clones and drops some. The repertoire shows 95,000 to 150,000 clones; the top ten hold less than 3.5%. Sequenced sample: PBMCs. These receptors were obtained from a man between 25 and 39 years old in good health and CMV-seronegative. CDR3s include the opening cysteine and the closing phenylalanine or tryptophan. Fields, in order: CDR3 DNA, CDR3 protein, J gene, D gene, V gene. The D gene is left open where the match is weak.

DNA: TGTGCCAGCAGTTTACTAGCGGTCTACAATGAGCAGTTCTTC
CDR3: CASSLLAVYNEQFF
J: TRBJ2-1
D: TRBD2
V: TRBV27

DNA: TGTGCCAGCAGTAATACATGGAGCTATGGCTACACCTTC
CDR3: CASSNTWSYGYTF
J: TRBJ1-2
D: NA
V: TRBV6-5

DNA: TGTGCCAGCAGTTTCGGGAGTGTAAAGTACGAGCAGTACTTC
CDR3: CASSFGSVKYEQYF
J: TRBJ2-7
D: NA
V: TRBV28

DNA: TGTGCCAGCAGAAGCCCGGGTGTAGCGGCCTACGAGCAGTACTTC
CDR3: CASRSPGVAAYEQYF
J: TRBJ2-7
D: NA
V: TRBV28

DNA: TGTGCCAGCAGTTTAGGGGGGGGCGAGCAGTACTTC
CDR3: CASSLGGGEQYF
J: TRBJ2-7
D: TRBD2
V: TRBV27

DNA: TGCGCCAGCAGCTTGGTTCCAGGGGAATACGAGCAGTACTTC
CDR3: CASSLVPGEYEQYF
J: TRBJ2-7
D: NA
V: TRBV5-1

DNA: TGTGCCAGCGCGGCGGACAGGGCCCGGGAAAAACTGTTTTTT
CDR3: CASAADRAREKLFF
J: TRBJ1-4
D: TRBD1
V: TRBV7-9

DNA: TGTGCCAGTAAAGCGGACCGCTCCTACGAGCAGTACTTC
CDR3: CASKADRSYEQYF
J: TRBJ2-7
D: NA
V: TRBV19

DNA: TGTGCCAGCAGCGATAGCGGGACTAGCACAGATACGCAGTATTTT
CDR3: CASSDSGTSTDTQYF
J: TRBJ2-3
D: TRBD2
V: TRBV7-3

DNA: TGTGCCAGCAGCCACGGGCAGGGGGCAAGAAGCACTGAAGCTTTCTTT
CDR3: CASSHGQGARSTEAFF
J: TRBJ1-1
D: TRBD1
V: TRBV5-4

DNA: TGCAGCGTTGAATATCCCCCGTTGGGCGAGCAGTACTTC
CDR3: CSVEYPPLGEQYF
J: TRBJ2-7
D: NA
V: TRBV29-1

DNA: TGTGCCAGCAGCCAAGATGAGGGTACCCCCACCTTC
CDR3: CASSQDEGTPTF
J: TRBJ2-7
D: NA
V: TRBV9

DNA: TGTGCCAGCAGCACAGGGACAGGGGCCCTAAAAGAGACCCAGTACTTC
CDR3: CASSTGTGALKETQYF
J: TRBJ2-5
D: TRBD1
V: TRBV7-9

DNA: TGTGCCAGCTCTCGCGGCCAAATAGATACGCAGTATTTT
CDR3: CASSRGQIDTQYF
J: TRBJ2-3
D: NA
V: TRBV18

DNA: TGTGCCAGCTCACCAATGAACTCTAACTATGGCTACACCTTC
CDR3: CASSPMNSNYGYTF
J: TRBJ1-2
D: NA
V: TRBV18

DNA: TGTGCCAGCAGTTTCAGTTTTAGCGGCTTGGGGACCGGGGAGCTGTTTTTT
CDR3: CASSFSFSGLGTGELFF
J: TRBJ2-2
D: NA
V: TRBV28

DNA: TGTGCCAGCAGTCCGGGGGACTCAAACGTTGGTGGCTACACCTTC
CDR3: CASSPGDSNVGGYTF
J: TRBJ1-2
D: NA
V: TRBV28

DNA: TGTGCCAGCAGTAGACAGGGGTCCTATGGCTACACCTTC
CDR3: CASSRQGSYGYTF
J: TRBJ1-2
D: TRBD1
V: TRBV6-6

DNA: TGTGCCTGGAGTCTACTCCCCCACGGGGGGGAAGGAGAGCAGTTCTTC
CDR3: CAWSLLPHGGEGEQFF
J: TRBJ2-1
D: TRBD2
V: TRBV30

DNA: TGTGCCAGCAGTTACTCGGGCCAGGGGTACGAGCAGTACTTC
CDR3: CASSYSGQGYEQYF
J: TRBJ2-7
D: NA
V: TRBV6-6

DNA: TGTGCCAGTCAGGGGGTAGTCGATGGCTACACCTTC
CDR3: CASQGVVDGYTF
J: TRBJ1-2
D: TRBD1
V: TRBV19

DNA: TGTGCCATCAGTGCAAGGCAGGGCTCCTACGAGCAGTACTTC
CDR3: CAISARQGSYEQYF
J: TRBJ2-7
D: NA
V: TRBV10-3

DNA: TGTGCCAGCAGCGGGGGAAGATCCGAAGCTTTCTTT
CDR3: CASSGGRSEAFF
J: TRBJ1-1
D: NA
V: TRBV6-1

DNA: TGTGCCAGCAGCTTGGTGGACTACTTCCGAGGGGTCGAAGAGCAGTACTTC
CDR3: CASSLVDYFRGVEEQYF
J: TRBJ2-7
D: NA
V: TRBV5-6

DNA: TGTGCCAGCAGTCTGGAGGGTACTGGGGCCAACGTCCTGACTTTC
CDR3: CASSLEGTGANVLTF
J: TRBJ2-6
D: NA
V: TRBV6-6

DNA: TGTGCCAGCAGTTCAGGTGGGCTAGCGAAAGAGCAGTTCTTC
CDR3: CASSSGGLAKEQFF
J: TRBJ2-1
D: NA
V: TRBV27

DNA: TGTGCCAGCAGCTTGAACTTAGGGGCCGATGAAAAACTGTTTTTT
CDR3: CASSLNLGADEKLFF
J: TRBJ1-4
D: NA
V: TRBV5-5